This TCR beta chain was identified in a study of cytomegalovirus exposure and HLA in healthy donors. Findings of the study overall: By HLA locus, TCR association rates varied in a later analysis, with DRB1 showing the most and HLA-C the fewest.

About this clone itself: Its matching antigen is unknown.

PCR used 60 Vbeta primers and 13 Jbeta primers. Only in-frame clones appear in the TCRdb table, and some are missing; sequencing was by immunoSEQ multiplex PCR. The profile shows about 110,000 clones, 60% to 80% of them singletons. The V gene end was trimmed by 4 bases and the J gene end by 3 bases; junction bases not matched to a gene: 1. The V gene's germline CDR1 is SGHNT and CDR2 YYREEE (reference sequence). The CDR3 extends over 12 amino acids. This TCR came from a woman in her twenties or thirties in good health and CMV-seropositive. J is TRBJ2-7 and V is TRBV5-4; 7 bases are shared with TRBD2. Specimen: PBMCs. The CDR3 DNA reads as TGTGCCAGCAGCCGGGGGGACTACGAGCAGTACTTC. Its protein is CASSRGDYEQYF.